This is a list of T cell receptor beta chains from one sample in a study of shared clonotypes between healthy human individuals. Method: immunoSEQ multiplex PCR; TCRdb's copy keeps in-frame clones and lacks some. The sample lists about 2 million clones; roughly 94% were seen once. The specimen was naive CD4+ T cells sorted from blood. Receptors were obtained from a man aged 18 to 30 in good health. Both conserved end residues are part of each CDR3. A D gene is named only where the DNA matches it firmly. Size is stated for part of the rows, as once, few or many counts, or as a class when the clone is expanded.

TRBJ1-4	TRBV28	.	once	TGTGCCAGCAGCAGATTCGAGGTGGGACGCGATGAAAAACTGTTTTTT	CASSRFEVGRDEKLFF
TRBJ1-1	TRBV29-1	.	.	TGCAGCGTTGAAGTCTCAGGGATGAACACTGAAGCTTTCTTT	CSVEVSGMNTEAFF
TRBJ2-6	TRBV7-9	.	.	TGTGCCAGCAGCCTCGAGGGGGGCTCTGGGGCCAACGTCCTGACTTTC	CASSLEGGSGANVLTF
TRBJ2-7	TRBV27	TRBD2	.	TGTGCCAGCGGGGGGGTGGTAGGCTACGAGCAGTACTTC	CASGGVVGYEQYF
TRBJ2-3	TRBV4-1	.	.	TGCGCCAGCCGGGTCTCGTTGTCGGCGGGAACTACTAGCACAGATACGCAGTATTTT	CASRVSLSAGTTSTDTQYF
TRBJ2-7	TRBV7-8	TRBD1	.	TGTGCCAGCAGACCTGACAGGGGCCCCTACGAGCAGTACTTC	CASRPDRGPYEQYF
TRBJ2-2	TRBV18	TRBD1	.	TGTGCCAGCCAAGAAGACAGGGGGGTAAACACCGGGGAGCTGTTTTTT	CASQEDRGVNTGELFF
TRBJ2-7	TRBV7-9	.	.	TGTGCCAGCAGCTTATCCGACACCGGCCTAGGCTTC	CASSLSDTGLGF
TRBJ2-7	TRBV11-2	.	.	TGTGCCAGCAGCCCCGGGGTCGGATACGAGCAGTACTTC	CASSPGVGYEQYF
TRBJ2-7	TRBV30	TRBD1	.	TGTGCCTGGGACAGGGCGGGCGAGCAGTACTTC	CAWDRAGEQYF
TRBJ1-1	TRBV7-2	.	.	TGTGCCAGCAGTTCTCGACAGTCCGAAGCTTTCTTT	CASSSRQSEAFF
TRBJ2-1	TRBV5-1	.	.	TGCGCCAGCAGCTTCACCGGAAATGAGCAGTTCTTC	CASSFTGNEQFF
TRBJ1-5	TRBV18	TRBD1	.	TGTGCCAGCTCACCAAGTTGGGACAGGGGGCTCCTACAGCCCCAGCATTTT	CASSPSWDRGLLQPQHF
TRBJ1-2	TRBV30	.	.	TGTGCCTGGAGTGTACGAACCGGGAGGAGTTATGGCTACACCTTC	CAWSVRTGRSYGYTF
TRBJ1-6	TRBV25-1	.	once	TGTGCCAGCAGTGAGTTATATAATTCACCCCTCCACTTT	CASSELYNSPLHF
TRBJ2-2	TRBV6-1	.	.	TGTGCCAGTACACAGGGAAACACCGGGGAGCTGTTTTTT	CASTQGNTGELFF
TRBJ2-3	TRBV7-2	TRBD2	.	TGTGCCAGCAGCCCCACTAGCGCCACAGATACGCAGTATTTT	CASSPTSATDTQYF
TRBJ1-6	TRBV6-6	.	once	TGTGCCAGCAAGACAGTATTAGATTCACCCCTCCACTTT	CASKTVLDSPLHF
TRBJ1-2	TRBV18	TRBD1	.	TGTGCCAGCTCACCCTCGACAGGGAATGATGGCTACACCTTC	CASSPSTGNDGYTF
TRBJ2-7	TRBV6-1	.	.	TGTGCCAGCATCCCTACGGTTAGGGTAGGAGGCGAGCAGTACTTC	CASIPTVRVGGEQYF
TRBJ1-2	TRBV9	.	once	TGTGCCAGCAGCGTAGGGGAGGGTCACTATGGCTACACCTTC	CASSVGEGHYGYTF
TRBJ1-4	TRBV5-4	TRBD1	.	TGTGCCAGCAGTTCACGACAGGGGGAAGAGTTTTTT	CASSSRQGEEFF
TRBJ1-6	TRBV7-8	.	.	TGTGCCAGCAGCCCGATCGACAGAGGCTCCTATAATTCACCCCTCCACTTT	CASSPIDRGSYNSPLHF
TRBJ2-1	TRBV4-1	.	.	TGCGCCAGCAGCCAAGTCGGGGGCCTCGGGACAGCTTACAATGAGCAGTTCTTC	CASSQVGGLGTAYNEQFF
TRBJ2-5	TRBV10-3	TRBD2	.	TGTGCCATCAGTGAGGGACTAGCGGGGACATATCAAGAGACCCAGTACTTC	CAISEGLAGTYQETQYF
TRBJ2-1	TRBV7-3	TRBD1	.	TGTGCCAGCAGCGCTCGGACAGGAGGCAATGAGCAGTTCTTC	CASSARTGGNEQFF
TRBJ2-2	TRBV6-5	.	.	TGTGCCAGCCAACCCGAACAAACGACCGGGGAGCTGTTTTTT	CASQPEQTTGELFF
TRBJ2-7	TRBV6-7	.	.	TGTGCCAGCAGTTACGACCTCCCGGTCCTGAGGGACGAGCAGTACTTC	CASSYDLPVLRDEQYF
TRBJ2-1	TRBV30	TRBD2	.	TGTGCCTGGAGTGGTACAGCGGGAGCCCGCTCCTACAATGAGCAGTTCTTC	CAWSGTAGARSYNEQFF
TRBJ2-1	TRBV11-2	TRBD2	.	TGTGCCAGCAGCTGGACTAGCGGGAGTCGGAATGAGCAGTTCTTC	CASSWTSGSRNEQFF
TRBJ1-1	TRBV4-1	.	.	TGCGCCAGCAGCCAAGGAGGGTCTGAAGCTTTCTTT	CASSQGGSEAFF
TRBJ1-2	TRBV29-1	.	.	TGCAGCGTTGACAGAAACTATGGCTACACCTTC	CSVDRNYGYTF
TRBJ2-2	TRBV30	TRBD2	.	TGTGCCTGGGGAAGGACAAGCGGGACGAACACCGGGGAGCTGTTTTTT	CAWGRTSGTNTGELFF
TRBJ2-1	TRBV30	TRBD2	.	TGTGCCTGGAGGGCTAGCGGGAGAAATACCTACAATGAGCAGTTCTTC	CAWRASGRNTYNEQFF
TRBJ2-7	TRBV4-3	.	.	TGCGCCAGCAGCGTAACACAATTTCCCTCCTACGAGCAGTACTTC	CASSVTQFPSYEQYF
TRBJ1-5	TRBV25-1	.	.	TGTGCCAAGCTACCACCCTCCAGGGGATGGAGCAATCAGCCCCAGCATTTT	CAKLPPSRGWSNQPQHF
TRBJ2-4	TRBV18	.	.	TGTGCCAGCTCACCCGGGGGCTTAAACATTCAGTACTTC	CASSPGGLNIQYF
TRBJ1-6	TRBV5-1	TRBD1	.	TGCGCCAGCAGCTTGGCCGGACAGGGTCGCTCACCCCTCCACTTT	CASSLAGQGRSPLHF
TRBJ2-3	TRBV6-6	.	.	TGTGCCAGCAGTTACTCGGGTAGCGGCGGCACAGATACGCAGTATTTT	CASSYSGSGGTDTQYF
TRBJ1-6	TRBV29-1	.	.	TGCAGCGTTTTAATCGAGGGTGCCGCGAATTCACCCCTCCACTTT	CSVLIEGAANSPLHF
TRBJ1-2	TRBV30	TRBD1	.	TGTGCCTGGAGTAACAGGGGACGAAGCCTAGGGGGCTACACCTTC	CAWSNRGRSLGGYTF
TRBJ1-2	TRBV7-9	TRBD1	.	TGTGCCAGCAGCTTAGTAACAGGGGACTATGGCTACACCTTC	CASSLVTGDYGYTF
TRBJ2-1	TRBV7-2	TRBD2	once	TGTGCCAGCAGCCTCAGCGGGACCTACAATGAGCAGTTCTTC	CASSLSGTYNEQFF
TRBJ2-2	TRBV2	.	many	TGTGCCAGCAGGGTACAGGTAACCGGGGAGCTGTTTTTT	CASRVQVTGELFF
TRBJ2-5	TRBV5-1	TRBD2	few	TGCGCCAGCAGCTTGGGACTAGCGTATGAGACCCAGTACTTC	CASSLGLAYETQYF
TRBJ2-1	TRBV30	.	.	TGTGCCTGGAGTACCGGGAAAATTGGCAATGAGCAGTTCTTC	CAWSTGKIGNEQFF
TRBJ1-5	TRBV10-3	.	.	TGTGCCATCAGTGAGTCGGCGCAGGGCTATAGCAATCAGCCCCAGCATTTT	CAISESAQGYSNQPQHF
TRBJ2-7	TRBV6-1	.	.	TGTGCCAGCAGTGCCCTTTCCTCCTACGAGCAGTACTTC	CASSALSSYEQYF
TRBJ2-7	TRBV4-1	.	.	TGCGCCAGCAGCCAAGGGCAAGGAAATTCCTACGAGCAGTACTTC	CASSQGQGNSYEQYF
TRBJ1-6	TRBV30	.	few	TGTGCCTGGAGTGAGGGCGCAGGGAATTCACCCCTCCACTTT	CAWSEGAGNSPLHF
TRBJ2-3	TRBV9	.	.	TGTGCCAGCAGCGTAGGACAGGCGGCAGATACGCAGTATTTT	CASSVGQAADTQYF
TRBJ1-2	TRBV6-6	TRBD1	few	TGTGCCAGCAGTTACAGGACGGACAGGGCCAAGAATGGCTACACCTTC	CASSYRTDRAKNGYTF
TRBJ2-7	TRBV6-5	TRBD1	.	TGTGCCAGCAGTCGGACAGGGGGGACCTACGAGCAGTACTTC	CASSRTGGTYEQYF
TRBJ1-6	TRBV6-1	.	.	TGTGCCAGCACCTATCGCGGGACAATGAATTCACCCCTCCACTTT	CASTYRGTMNSPLHF
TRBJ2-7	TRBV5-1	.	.	TGCGCCAGCAGCTTGATAGGGAACTCCTACGAGCAGTACTTC	CASSLIGNSYEQYF
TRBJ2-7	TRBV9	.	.	TGTGCCAGCAGCGTAGCTCCCGGATTGAAGACCTACGAGCAGTACTTC	CASSVAPGLKTYEQYF
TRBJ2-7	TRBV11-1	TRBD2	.	TGTGCCAGCAGCCCTAGACTAGCGGGGTCCCCCGAGCAGTACTTC	CASSPRLAGSPEQYF
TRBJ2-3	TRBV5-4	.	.	TGTGCCAGCAGCTTGACACAGGGAGGCACAGATACGCAGTATTTT	CASSLTQGGTDTQYF